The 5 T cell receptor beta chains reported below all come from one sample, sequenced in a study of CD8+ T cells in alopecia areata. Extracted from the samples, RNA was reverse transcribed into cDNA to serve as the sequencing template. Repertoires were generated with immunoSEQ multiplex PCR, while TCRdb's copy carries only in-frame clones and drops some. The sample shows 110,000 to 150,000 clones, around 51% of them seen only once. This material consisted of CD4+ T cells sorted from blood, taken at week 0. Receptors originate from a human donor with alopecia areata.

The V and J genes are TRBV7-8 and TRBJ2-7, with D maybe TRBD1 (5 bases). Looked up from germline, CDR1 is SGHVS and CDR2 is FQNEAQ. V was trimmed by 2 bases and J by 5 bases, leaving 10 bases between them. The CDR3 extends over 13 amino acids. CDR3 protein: CASSLSRVHEQYF. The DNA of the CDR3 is TGTGCCAGCAGCTTATCCAGGGTCCACGAGCAGTACTTC. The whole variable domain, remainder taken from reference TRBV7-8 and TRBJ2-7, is GAGVSQSPRYKVAKRGQDVALRCDPISGHVSLFWYQQALGQGPEFLTYFQNEAQLDKSGLPSDRFFAERPEGSVSTLKIQRTQQEDSAVYLCASSLSRVHEQYFGPGTRLTVT.

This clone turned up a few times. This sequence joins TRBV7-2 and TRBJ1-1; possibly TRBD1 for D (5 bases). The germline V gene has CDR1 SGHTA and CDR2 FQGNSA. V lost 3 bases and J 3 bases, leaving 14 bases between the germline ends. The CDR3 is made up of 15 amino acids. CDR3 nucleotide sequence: TGTGCCAGCAGCTTGCAGACAGCCATGGACACTGAAGCTTTCTTT. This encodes CASSLQTAMDTEAFF.

The CDR3 here is CAWSVSGVTGNTIYF. CDR3 bases: TGTGCCTGGAGTGTCTCAGGGGTAACTGGAAACACCATATATTTT. This chain links TRBV30 with TRBJ1-3; D possibly corresponds to TRBD1 (6 bases). Trimming pared 0 bases from V and 2 bases from J, leaving 11 bases between. The CDR3 is 15 residues long. The germline V gene encodes CDR1 GTSNPN and CDR2 SVGIG (reference sequence).

This CDR3 is CAWSLKGQGDEKLFF. In DNA form, the CDR3 reads TGTGCCTGGAGTTTGAAGGGACAGGGGGATGAAAAACTGTTTTTT. The J gene is TRBJ1-4, the V gene TRBV30, with 11 bases aligning to TRBD1. CDR3 length equals 15 residues. J lost 6 bases, V lost 2 bases, and 5 bases had no gene match. Germline-derived CDR1 and CDR2 are GTSNPN and SVGIG (reference sequence).

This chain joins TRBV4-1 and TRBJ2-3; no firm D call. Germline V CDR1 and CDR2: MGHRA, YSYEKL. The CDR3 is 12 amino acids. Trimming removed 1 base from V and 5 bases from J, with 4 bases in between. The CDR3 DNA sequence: TGCGCCAGCAGCCAAGCGGTAGATACGCAGTATTTT. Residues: CASSQAVDTQYF.